This TCR beta chain derives from a study of CD8 T cells in ankylosing spondylitis. This clonotype was counted a few times. Making use of molecular barcodes, quantitative 5'-RACE generated TCR beta libraries. MiXCR, run by TCRdb on the 5' RACE reads, gives a single entry per CDR3 protein. Of about 250,000 distinct CDR3 sequences in the sample, roughly 32% were seen once. The CDR3 loop spans 14 amino acids. V shed 2 bases and J shed 5 bases, with 7 bases lying between them. Germline assignment: CDR1 SGHTA and CDR2 FQGTGA. This rearrangement joins TRBV7-3 to TRBJ1-6, with a possible D match to TRBD1 (5 bases). The sequencing input was blood, either unsorted or a sorted T cell fraction (not recorded which). The receptor's source is a male donor with ankylosing spondylitis or in good health (not recorded which). The CDR3 DNA follows: TGTGCCAGCAGCTTAGGGGGGGATAATTCACCCCTCCACTTT. This gives the protein CASSLGGDNSPLHF.